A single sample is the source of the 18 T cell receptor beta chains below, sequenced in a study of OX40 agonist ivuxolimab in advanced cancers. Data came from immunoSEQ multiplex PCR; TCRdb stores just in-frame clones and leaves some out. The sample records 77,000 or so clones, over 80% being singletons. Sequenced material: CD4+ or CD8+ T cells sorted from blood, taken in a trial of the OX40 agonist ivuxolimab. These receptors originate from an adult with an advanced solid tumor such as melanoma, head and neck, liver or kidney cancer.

CDR3: CASSLGLAGGLSGSTDTQYF. For the CDR3, the DNA is TGCGCCAGCAGCCTTGGACTAGCGGGAGGGCTGAGTGGGTCCACAGATACGCAGTATTTT. The V gene is TRBV4-1, the J gene TRBJ2-3, with 15 bases that match TRBD2. The V and J ends lost 4 bases and 2 bases, in that order; junction bases with no gene match: 13. From germline, CDR1 is MGHRA and CDR2 YSYEKL. This CDR3 region has 20 residues.

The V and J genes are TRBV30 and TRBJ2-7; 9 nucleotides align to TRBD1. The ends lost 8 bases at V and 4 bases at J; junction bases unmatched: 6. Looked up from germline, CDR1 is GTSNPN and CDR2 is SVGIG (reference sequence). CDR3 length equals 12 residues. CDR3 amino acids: CAVDRGRYEQYF. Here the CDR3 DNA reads TGTGCCGTGGACAGGGGAAGGTACGAGCAGTACTTC. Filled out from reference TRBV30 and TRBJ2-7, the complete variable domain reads SQTIHQWPATLVQPVGSPLSLECTVEGTSNPNLYWYRQAAGRGLQLLFYSVGIGQISSEVPQNLSASRPQDRQFILSSKKLLLSDSGFYLCAVDRGRYEQYFGPGTRLTVT.

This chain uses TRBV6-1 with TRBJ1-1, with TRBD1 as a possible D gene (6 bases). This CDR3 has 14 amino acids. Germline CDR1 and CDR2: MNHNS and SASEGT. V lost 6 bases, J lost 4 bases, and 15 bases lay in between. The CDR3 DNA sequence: TGTGCCAGCAGGAGCGGGCCACAGGGCACTGAAGCTTTCTTT. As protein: CASRSGPQGTEAFF.

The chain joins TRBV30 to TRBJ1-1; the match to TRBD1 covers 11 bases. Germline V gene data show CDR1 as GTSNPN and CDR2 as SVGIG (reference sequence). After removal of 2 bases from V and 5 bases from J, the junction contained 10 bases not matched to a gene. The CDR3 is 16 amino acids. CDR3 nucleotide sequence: TGTGCCTGGAGTTACGTCCAGGGACAGGGGGGTACTGAAGCTTTCTTT. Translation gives CAWSYVQGQGGTEAFF.

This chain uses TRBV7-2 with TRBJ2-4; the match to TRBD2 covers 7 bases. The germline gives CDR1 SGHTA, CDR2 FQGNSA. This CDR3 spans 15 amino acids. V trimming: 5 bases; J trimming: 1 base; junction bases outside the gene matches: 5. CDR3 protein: CASSPVTSAKNIQYF. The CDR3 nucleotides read TGTGCCAGCAGCCCCGTGACTAGCGCCAAAAACATTCAGTACTTC.

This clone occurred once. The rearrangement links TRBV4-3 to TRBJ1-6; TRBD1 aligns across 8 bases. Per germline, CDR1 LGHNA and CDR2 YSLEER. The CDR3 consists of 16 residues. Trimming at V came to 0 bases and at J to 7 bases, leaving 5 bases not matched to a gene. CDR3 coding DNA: TGCGCCAGCAGCCAAGATACAGGGGGAAGAAATTCACCCCTCCACTTT. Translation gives CASSQDTGGRNSPLHF.

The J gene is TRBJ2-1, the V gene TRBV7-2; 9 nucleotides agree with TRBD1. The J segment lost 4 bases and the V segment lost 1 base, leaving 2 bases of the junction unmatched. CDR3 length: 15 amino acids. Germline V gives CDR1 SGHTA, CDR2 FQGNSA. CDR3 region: CASSLDRGRYNEQFF. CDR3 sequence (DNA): TGTGCCAGCAGCTTAGACAGGGGGCGGTACAATGAGCAGTTCTTC.

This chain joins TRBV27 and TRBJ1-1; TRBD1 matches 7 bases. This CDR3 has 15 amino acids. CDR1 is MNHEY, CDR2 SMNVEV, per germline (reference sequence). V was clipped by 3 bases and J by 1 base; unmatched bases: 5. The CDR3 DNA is TGTGCCAGCAGTTTCGACAGGGCTCAGAACACTGAAGCTTTCTTT. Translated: CASSFDRAQNTEAFF.

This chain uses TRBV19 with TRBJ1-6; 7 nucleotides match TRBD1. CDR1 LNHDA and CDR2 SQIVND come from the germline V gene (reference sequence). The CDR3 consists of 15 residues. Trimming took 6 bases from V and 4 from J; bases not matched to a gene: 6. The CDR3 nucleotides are TGTGCCAGTAGCCCGGGACAGTTTTATAATTCACCCCTCCACTTT. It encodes CASSPGQFYNSPLHF.

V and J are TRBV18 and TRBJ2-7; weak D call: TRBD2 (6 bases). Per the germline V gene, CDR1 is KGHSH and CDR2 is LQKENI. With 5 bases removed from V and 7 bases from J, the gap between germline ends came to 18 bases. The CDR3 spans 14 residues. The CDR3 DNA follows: TGTGCCAGCTCAGTGGGAGGTGGCTTTGAGGAGCAGTACTTC. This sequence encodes CASSVGGGFEEQYF.

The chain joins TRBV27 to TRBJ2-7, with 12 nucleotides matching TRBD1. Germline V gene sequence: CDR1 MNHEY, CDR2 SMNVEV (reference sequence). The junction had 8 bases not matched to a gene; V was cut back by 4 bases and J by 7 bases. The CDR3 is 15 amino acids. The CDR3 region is CASSSGTGGLGEQYF. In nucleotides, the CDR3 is TGTGCCAGCAGTTCCGGGACAGGGGGCTTAGGAGAGCAGTACTTC.

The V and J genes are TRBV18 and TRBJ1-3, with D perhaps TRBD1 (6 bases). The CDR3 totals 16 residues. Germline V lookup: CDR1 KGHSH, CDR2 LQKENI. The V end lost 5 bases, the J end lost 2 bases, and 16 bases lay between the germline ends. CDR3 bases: TGTGCCAGCTCATCGGCAGCACAGGGAACTGGAAACACCATATATTTT. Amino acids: CASSSAAQGTGNTIYF.

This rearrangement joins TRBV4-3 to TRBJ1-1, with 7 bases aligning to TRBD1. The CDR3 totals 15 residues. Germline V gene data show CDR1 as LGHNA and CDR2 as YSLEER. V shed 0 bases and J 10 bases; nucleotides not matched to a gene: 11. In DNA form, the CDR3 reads TGCGCCAGCAGCCAAGATGTCGGAGGGGGCGGCGGAGCTTTCTTT. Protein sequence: CASSQDVGGGGGAFF.

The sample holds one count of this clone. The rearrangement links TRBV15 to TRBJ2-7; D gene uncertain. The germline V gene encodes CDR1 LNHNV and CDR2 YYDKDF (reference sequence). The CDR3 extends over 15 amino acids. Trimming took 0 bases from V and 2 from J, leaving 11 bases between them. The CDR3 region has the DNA TGTGCCACCAGCAGAGATCCGGCCCAGGCCTACGAGCAGTACTTC. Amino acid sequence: CATSRDPAQAYEQYF.

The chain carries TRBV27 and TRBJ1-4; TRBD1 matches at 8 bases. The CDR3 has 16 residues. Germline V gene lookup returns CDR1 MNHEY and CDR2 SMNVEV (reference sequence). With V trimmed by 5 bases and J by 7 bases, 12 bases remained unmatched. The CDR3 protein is CASSTRTGWGGEKLFF. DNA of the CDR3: TGTGCCAGCAGTACTCGGACAGGGTGGGGTGGTGAAAAACTGTTTTTT.

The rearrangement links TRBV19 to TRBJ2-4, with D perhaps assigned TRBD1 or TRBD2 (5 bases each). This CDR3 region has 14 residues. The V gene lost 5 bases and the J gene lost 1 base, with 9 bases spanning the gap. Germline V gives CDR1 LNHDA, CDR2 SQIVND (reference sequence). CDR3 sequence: CASSPGTAKNIQYF. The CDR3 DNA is TGTGCCAGTAGTCCGGGGACGGCCAAAAACATTCAGTACTTC.

CDR3 sequence reads: CASSPQGGGETQYF. CDR3 sequence (DNA): TGTGCCAGCTCACCCCAGGGAGGTGGAGAGACCCAGTACTTC. The chain employs TRBV18 and TRBJ2-5; D is possibly TRBD2 (6 bases). The V and J ends lost 3 bases and 4 bases respectively, with 12 bases between them. Germline CDR1 reads KGHSH; CDR2 reads LQKENI. This CDR3 has 14 amino acids.

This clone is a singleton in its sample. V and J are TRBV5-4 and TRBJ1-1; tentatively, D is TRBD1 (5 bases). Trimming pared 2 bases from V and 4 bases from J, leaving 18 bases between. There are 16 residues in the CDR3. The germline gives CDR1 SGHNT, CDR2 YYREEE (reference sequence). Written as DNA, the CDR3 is TGTGCCAGCAGCTTAATTTTTGGAGGGGCGCCCACTGAAGCTTTCTTT. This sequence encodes CASSLIFGGAPTEAFF.